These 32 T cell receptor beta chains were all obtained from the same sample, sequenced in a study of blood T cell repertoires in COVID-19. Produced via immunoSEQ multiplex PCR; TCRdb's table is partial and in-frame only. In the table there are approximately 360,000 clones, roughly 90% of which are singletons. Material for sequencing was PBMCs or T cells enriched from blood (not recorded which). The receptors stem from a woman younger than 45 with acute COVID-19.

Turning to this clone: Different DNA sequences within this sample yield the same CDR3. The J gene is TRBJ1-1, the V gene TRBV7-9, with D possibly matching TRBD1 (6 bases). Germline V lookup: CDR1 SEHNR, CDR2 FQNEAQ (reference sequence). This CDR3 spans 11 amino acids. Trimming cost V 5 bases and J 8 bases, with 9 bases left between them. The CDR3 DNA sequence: TGTGCCAGCAGCCCCGGGACAGAAGCTTTCTTT. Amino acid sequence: CASSPGTEAFF.

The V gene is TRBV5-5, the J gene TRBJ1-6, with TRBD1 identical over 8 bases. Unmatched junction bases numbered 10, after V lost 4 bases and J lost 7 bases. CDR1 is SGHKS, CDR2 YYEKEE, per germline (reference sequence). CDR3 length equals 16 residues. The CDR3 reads CASSSPYRGENSPLHF. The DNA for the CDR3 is TGTGCCAGCAGCAGCCCTTACAGGGGGGAAAATTCACCCCTCCACTTT.

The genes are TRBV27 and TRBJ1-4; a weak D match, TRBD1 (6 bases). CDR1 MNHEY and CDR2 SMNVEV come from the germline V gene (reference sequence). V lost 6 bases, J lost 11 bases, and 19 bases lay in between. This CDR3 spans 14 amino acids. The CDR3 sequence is CASRNRATGGKLFF. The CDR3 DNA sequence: TGTGCCAGCAGGAACAGGGCCACGGGGGGGAAACTGTTTTTT.

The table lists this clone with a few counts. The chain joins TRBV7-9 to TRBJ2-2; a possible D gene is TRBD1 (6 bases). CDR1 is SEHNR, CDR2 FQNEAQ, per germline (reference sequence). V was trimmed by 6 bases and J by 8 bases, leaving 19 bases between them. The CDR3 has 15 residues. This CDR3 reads CASRTDRSLGGELFF. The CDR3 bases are TGTGCCAGCAGGACCGACAGGAGTCTTGGAGGGGAGCTGTTTTTT.

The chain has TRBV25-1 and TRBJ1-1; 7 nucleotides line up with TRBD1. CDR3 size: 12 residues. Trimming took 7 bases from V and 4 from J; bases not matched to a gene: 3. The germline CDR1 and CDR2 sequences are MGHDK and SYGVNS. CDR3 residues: CASKPGGTEAFF. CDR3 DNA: TGTGCCAGCAAGCCAGGGGGCACTGAAGCTTTCTTT.

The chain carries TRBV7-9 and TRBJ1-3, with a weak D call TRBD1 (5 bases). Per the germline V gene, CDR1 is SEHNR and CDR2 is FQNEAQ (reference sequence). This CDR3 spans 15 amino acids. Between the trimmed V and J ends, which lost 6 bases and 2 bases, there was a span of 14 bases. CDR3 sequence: CASSSQGSAGNTIYF. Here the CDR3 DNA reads TGTGCCAGCAGTTCCCAGGGCTCCGCTGGAAACACCATATATTTT.

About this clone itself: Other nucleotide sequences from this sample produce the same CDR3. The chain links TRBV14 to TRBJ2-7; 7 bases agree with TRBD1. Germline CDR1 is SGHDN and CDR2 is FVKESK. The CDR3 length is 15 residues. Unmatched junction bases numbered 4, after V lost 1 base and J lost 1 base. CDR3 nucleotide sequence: TGTGCCAGCAGCCAAGGGGCAGGGGGTTCCTACGAGCAGTACTTC. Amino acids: CASSQGAGGSYEQYF.

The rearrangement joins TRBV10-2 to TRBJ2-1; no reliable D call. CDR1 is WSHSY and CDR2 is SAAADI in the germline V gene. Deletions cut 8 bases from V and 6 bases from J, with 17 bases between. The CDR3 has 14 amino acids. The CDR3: CASRQRARLNEQFF. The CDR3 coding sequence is TGCGCCAGCCGCCAAAGAGCCCGCCTCAATGAGCAGTTCTTC.

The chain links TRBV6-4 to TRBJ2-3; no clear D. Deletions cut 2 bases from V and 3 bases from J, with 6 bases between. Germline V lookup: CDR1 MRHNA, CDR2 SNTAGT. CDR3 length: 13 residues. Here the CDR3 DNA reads TGTGCCAGCAGTGACGGCAGTACAGATACGCAGTATTTT. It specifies CASSDGSTDTQYF.

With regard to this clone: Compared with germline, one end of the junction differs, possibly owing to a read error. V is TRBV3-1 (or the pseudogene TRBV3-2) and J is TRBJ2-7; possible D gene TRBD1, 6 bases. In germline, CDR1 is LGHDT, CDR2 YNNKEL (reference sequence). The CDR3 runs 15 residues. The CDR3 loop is CASSEEGQYSYEQYF. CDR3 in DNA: TGTGCCAGCAGCGAAGAAGGACAGTACTCCTACGAGCAGTACTTC.

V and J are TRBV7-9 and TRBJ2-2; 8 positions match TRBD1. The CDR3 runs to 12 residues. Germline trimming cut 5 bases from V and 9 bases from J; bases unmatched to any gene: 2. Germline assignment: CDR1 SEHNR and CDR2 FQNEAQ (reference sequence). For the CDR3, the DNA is TGTGCCAGCAGCCGGACAGGGCGGGAGCTGTTTTTT. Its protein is CASSRTGRELFF.

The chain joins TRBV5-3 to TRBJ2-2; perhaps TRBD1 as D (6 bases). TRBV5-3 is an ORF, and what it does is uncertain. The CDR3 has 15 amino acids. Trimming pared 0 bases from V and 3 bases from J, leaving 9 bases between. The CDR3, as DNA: TGTGCCAGAAGCTTGGGGCAGGGGTACACCGGGGAGCTGTTTTTT. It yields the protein CARSLGQGYTGELFF.

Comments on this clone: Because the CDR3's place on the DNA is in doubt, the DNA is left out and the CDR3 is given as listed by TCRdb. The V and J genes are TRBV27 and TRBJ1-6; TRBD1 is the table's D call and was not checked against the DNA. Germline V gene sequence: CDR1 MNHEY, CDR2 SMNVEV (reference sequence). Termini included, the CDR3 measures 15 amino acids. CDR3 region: CASSTSQGDSSPLHF.

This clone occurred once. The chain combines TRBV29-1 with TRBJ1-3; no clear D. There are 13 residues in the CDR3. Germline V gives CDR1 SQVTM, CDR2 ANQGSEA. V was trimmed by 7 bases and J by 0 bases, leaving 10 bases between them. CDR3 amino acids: CSAELSSGNTIYF. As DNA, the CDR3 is TGCAGCGCCGAACTGAGCTCTGGAAACACCATATATTTT. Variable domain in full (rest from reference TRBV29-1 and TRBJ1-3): SAVISQKPSRDICQRGTSLTIQCQVDSQVTMMFWYRQQPGQSLTLIATANQGSEATYESGFVIDKFPISRPNLTFSTLTVSNMSPEDSSIYLCSAELSSGNTIYFGEGSWLTVV.

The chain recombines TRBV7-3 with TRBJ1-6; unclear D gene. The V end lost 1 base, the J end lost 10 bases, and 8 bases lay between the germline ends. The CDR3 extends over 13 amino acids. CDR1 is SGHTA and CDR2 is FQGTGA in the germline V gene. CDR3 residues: CASSLSLVSPLHF. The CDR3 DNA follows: TGTGCCAGCAGCTTAAGTCTTGTGTCACCCCTCCACTTT.

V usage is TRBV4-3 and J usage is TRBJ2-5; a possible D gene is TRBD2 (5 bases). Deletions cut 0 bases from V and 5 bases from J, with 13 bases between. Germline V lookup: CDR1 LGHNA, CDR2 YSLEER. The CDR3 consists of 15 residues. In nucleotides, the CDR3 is TGCGCCAGCAGCCAAGATTGGGCGGCGGGTGAGACCCAGTACTTC. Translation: CASSQDWAAGETQYF.

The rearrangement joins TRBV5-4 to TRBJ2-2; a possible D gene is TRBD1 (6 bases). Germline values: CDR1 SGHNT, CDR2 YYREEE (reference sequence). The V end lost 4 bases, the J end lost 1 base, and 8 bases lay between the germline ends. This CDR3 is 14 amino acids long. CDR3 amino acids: CASSPGENTGELFF. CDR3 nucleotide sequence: TGTGCCAGCAGCCCAGGGGAGAACACCGGGGAGCTGTTTTTT. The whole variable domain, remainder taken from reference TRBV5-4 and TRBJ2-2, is ETGVTQSPTHLIKTRGQQVTLRCSSQSGHNTVSWYQQALGQGPQFIFQYYREEENGRGNFPPRFSGLQFPNYSSELNVNALELDDSALYLCASSPGENTGELFFGEGSRLTVL.

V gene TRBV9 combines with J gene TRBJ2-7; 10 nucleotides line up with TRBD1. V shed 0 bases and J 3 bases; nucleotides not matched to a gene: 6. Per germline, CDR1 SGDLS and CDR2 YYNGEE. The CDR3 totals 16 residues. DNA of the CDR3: TGTGCCAGCAGCGTAGTTTCGGGACAGGGGATCTACGAGCAGTACTTC. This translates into CASSVVSGQGIYEQYF.

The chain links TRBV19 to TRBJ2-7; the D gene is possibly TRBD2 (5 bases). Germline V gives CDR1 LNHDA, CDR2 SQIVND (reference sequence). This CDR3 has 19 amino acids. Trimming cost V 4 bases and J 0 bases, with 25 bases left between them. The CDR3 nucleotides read TGTGCCAGTAGTACCAGACCTCGATTGCCGGGAAGAAGCTCCTACGAGCAGTACTTC. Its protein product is CASSTRPRLPGRSSYEQYF.

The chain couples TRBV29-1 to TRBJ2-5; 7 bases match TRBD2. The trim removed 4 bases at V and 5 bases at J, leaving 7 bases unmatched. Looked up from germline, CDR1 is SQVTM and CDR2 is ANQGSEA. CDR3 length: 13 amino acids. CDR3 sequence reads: CSVVKASGETQYF. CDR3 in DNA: TGCAGCGTTGTTAAGGCTAGCGGCGAGACCCAGTACTTC.

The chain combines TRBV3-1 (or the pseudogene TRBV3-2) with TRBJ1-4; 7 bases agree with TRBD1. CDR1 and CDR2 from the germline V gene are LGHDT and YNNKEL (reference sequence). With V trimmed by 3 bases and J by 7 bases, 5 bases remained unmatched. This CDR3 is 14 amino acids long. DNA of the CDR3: TGTGCCAGCAGCCAGGGGGCAGGGGGTGAAAAACTGTTTTTT. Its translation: CASSQGAGGEKLFF.

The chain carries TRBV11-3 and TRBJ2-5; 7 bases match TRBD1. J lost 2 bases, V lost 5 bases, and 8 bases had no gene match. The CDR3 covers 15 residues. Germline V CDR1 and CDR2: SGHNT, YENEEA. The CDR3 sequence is CASSPRSTGQETQYF. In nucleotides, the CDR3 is TGTGCCAGCAGCCCTCGTTCGACAGGGCAAGAGACCCAGTACTTC.

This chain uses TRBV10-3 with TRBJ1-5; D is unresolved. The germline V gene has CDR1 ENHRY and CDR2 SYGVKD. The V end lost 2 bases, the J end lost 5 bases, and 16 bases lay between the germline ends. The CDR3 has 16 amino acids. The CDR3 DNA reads TGTGCCATCAGTGAGGTCGCAGGTCCACCTCATCAGCCCCAGCATTTT. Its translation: CAISEVAGPPHQPQHF.

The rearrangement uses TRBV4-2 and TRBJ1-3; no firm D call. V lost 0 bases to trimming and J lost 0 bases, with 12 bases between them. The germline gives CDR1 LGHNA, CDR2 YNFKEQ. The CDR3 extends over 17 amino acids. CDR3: CASSQDLTLSSGNTIYF. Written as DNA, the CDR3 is TGTGCCAGCAGCCAAGATCTCACGCTCAGCTCTGGAAACACCATATATTTT.

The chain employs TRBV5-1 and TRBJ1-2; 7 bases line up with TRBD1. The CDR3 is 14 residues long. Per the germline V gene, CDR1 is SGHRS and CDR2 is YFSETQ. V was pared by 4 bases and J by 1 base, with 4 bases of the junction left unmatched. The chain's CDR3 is CASSPTGDNYGYTF. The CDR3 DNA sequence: TGCGCCAGCAGCCCTACAGGGGATAACTATGGCTACACCTTC.

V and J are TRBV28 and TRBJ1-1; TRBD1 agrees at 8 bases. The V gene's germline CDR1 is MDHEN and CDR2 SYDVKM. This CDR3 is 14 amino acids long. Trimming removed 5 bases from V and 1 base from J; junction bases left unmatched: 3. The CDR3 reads CASSQGTGNTEAFF. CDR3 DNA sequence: TGTGCCAGCAGTCAAGGGACAGGGAACACTGAAGCTTTCTTT.

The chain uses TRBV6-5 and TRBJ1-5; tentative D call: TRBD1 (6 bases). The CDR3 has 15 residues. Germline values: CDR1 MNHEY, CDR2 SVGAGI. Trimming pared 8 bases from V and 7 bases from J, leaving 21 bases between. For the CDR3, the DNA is TGTGCCAGCCGACAGGACAGTTTCTTCTCACAGCCCCAGCATTTT. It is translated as CASRQDSFFSQPQHF.

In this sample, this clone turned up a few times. In DNA form, the CDR3 reads TGTGCCAGCAAGTCCCCGGGTTCGGACAATCAGCCCCAGCATTTT. Amino acids: CASKSPGSDNQPQHF. The chain uses TRBV2 and TRBJ1-5; D is unclear. CDR3 size: 15 residues. Germline loops: CDR1 SNHLY, CDR2 FYNNEI. V lost 7 bases and J lost 3, with 16 bases in between.

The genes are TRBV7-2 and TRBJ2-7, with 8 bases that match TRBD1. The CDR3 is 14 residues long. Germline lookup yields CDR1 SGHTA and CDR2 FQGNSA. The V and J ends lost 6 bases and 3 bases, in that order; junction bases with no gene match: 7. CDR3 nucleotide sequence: TGTGCCAGCAGACTCGGACAGGGTTTCTACGAGCAGTACTTC. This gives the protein CASRLGQGFYEQYF.

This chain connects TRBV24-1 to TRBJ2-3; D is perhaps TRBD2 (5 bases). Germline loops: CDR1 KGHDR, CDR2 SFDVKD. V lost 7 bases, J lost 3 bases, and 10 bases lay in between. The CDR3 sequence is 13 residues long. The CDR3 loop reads CATSRGGTDTQYF. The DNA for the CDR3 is TGTGCCACCAGCCGCGGAGGAACAGATACGCAGTATTTT.

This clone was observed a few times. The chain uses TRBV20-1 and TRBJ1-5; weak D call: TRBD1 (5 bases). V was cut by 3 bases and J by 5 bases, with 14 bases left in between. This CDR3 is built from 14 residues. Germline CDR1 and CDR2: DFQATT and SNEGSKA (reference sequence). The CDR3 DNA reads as TGCAGTGCTAGTGCCCAGGGTCCGTATCAGCCCCAGCATTTT. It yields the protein CSASAQGPYQPQHF.

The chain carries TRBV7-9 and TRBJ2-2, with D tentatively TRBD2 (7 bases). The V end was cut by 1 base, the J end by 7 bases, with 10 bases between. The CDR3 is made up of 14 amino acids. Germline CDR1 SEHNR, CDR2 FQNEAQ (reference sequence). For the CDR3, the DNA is TGTGCCAGCAGCTTAGGGGGGGGCGACGGGGAGCTGTTTTTT. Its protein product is CASSLGGGDGELFF.